These 9 T cell receptor beta chains were sequenced from one sample in a study of CD8 T cells in ankylosing spondylitis (dated by TCRdb to 2017 to 2019). Study-wide findings and limitations: Blood from ankylosing spondylitis patients appeared to be characterized by a TCR beta motif made up of 8 or 9 highly homologous amino acid variants.

Library creation used 5' RACE. The instrument was an Illumina HiSeq 2500. TCRdb redid the processing of the public reads, applying fastp at Q25 and MiXCR, and retained in-frame beta chains. CDR3 protein sequences are deduplicated, and each keeps its most common genes and DNA. For this sample there are roughly 670,000 distinct CDR3 sequences; 19% appear just once. The ten largest clones capture around 19% of the sample. What these receptors recognize is not known. Sequenced input: blood, either unsorted or a sorted T cell fraction (not recorded which). The receptors derive from a male donor with ankylosing spondylitis.

The chain joins TRBV7-3 to TRBJ2-5; TRBD2 matches 9 bases. Germline loops: CDR1 SGHTA, CDR2 FQGTGA. The V and J ends lost 2 bases and 1 base, in that order; junction bases with no gene match: 5. The CDR3 consists of 16 residues. The CDR3 nucleotides are TGTGCCAGCAGCTTAGCGGGGGGGCAAGTCCAAGAGACCCAGTACTTC. Its protein is CASSLAGGQVQETQYF. Based on the CDR3 plus reference TRBV7-3 and TRBJ2-5, the full variable domain is GAGVSQTPSNKVTEKGKYVELRCDPISGHTALYWYRQSLGQGPEFLIYFQGTGAADDSGLPNDRFFAVRPEGSVSTLKIQRTERGDSAVYLCASSLAGGQVQETQYFGPGTRLLVL.

This clonotype came up a few times. V gene TRBV6-1 combines with J gene TRBJ1-1; no reliable D call. The CDR3 contains 13 residues. In germline, CDR1 is MNHNS, CDR2 SASEGT. The ends were cut back, 10 bases at V and 3 bases at J, with 15 bases in the middle. The CDR3: CAITKLLDTEAFF. DNA of the CDR3: TGTGCCATCACAAAATTATTGGACACTGAAGCTTTCTTT.

J is TRBJ2-7 and V is TRBV7-2, with D hard to call. The germline V gene encodes CDR1 SGHTA and CDR2 FQGNSA. With 3 bases removed from V and 2 bases from J, the gap between germline ends came to 8 bases. The CDR3 length is 13 residues. The CDR3 loop is CASSFGKAYEQYF. The CDR3 DNA sequence: TGTGCCAGCAGCTTCGGCAAAGCCTACGAGCAGTACTTC.

CDR3 nucleotide sequence: TGTGCCAGCAAATCCCCCGGGACTAGCGGAGTCAATGAGCAGTTCTTC. It codes for CASKSPGTSGVNEQFF. This chain joins TRBV2 and TRBJ2-1; 11 bases agree with TRBD2. Germline CDR1 is SNHLY and CDR2 is FYNNEI. The V gene end was trimmed by 7 bases and the J gene end by 6 bases; junction bases not matched to a gene: 11. CDR3 length: 16 residues.

This sequence joins TRBV4-2 and TRBJ2-3, with 7 positions matching TRBD1. Germline lookup yields CDR1 LGHNA and CDR2 YNFKEQ. The CDR3 length is 16 residues. V was clipped by 1 base and J by 0 bases; unmatched bases: 4. The CDR3 DNA reads TGTGCCAGCAGCCAAGGTCGGGACAGAAGCACAGATACGCAGTATTTT. Residues: CASSQGRDRSTDTQYF.

This clonotype was seen a handful of times. This chain uses TRBV5-1 with TRBJ1-1; D is uncertain. There are 15 residues in the CDR3. Germline CDR1 and CDR2: SGHRS and YFSETQ. Trimming removed 4 bases from V and 5 bases from J, with 18 bases in between. CDR3 DNA sequence: TGCGCCAGCAGCCTGGCGTTAGGACGGAGGACTGAAGCTTTCTTT. Translation gives CASSLALGRRTEAFF.

A few counts support this clonotype. The chain employs TRBV12-3 or TRBV12-4 and TRBJ2-2, with 7 bases identical to TRBD1. This CDR3 region has 16 residues. The trim removed 5 bases at V and 3 bases at J, leaving 9 bases unmatched. CDR3 sequence reads: CASSPGQSFYTGELFF. The CDR3 coding sequence is TGTGCCAGCAGTCCGGGACAGAGTTTTTACACCGGGGAGCTGTTTTTT.

In the case of this clonotype: A read error may account for a junction end that differs from germline. The chain uses TRBV4-3 and TRBJ1-1, with TRBD1 as a possible D gene (5 bases). CDR3 length equals 15 residues. CDR1 and CDR2 (germline): LGHNA, YSLEER. The CDR3, as DNA: TGCACCAGCAGCCAAGAGACGGGGCTGGATACTGAAGCTTTCTTT. Protein sequence: CTSSQETGLDTEAFF.

This clonotype was counted ten times or more. V and J are TRBV5-6 and TRBJ2-1, with D unresolved. Per the germline V gene, CDR1 is SGHDT and CDR2 is YYEEEE. Deletions cut 1 base from V and 7 bases from J, with 3 bases between. This CDR3 has 11 amino acids. The CDR3 DNA reads TGTGCCAGCAGCTTGATGAATGAGCAGTTCTTC. It translates to CASSLMNEQFF.